This T cell receptor beta chain came from a study of cytomegalovirus exposure and HLA in healthy donors. Study results and limitations: It was 150 or so TCR beta chains that were listed as cytomegalovirus-associated. In a later analysis, first-cohort TCR clusters were found to tend to co-occur in the 130 or so validation repertoires.

With V trimmed by 8 bases and J by 0 bases, 5 bases remained unmatched. Germline V gene lookup returns CDR1 MNHEY and CDR2 SMNVEV (reference sequence). CDR3 length equals 14 residues. Only in-frame clones appear in the TCRdb table, and some are missing; sequencing was by immunoSEQ multiplex PCR. The profile shows around 61,000 clones, nearly 95% of them singletons. Of note for this clone: Its specificity is not known.

The genes are TRBV27 and TRBJ2-5; 8 bases are a match to TRBD2. Input material: PBMCs. The TCR was taken from a man aged 18 to 30 in good health and CMV-seropositive. The CDR3 reads CASRGGGYQETQYF. CDR3 DNA sequence: TGTGCCAGCCGCGGCGGGGGGTACCAAGAGACCCAGTACTTC.